This T cell receptor beta chain was captured by sequencing in a study of CD8 T cells in ankylosing spondylitis. Findings and limits, study-wide: Some motif variants were previously reported in reactive arthritis synovial fluid and blood. One TCR beta motif, made up of fewer than 10 highly homologous variants, appeared characteristic of ankylosing spondylitis blood. There was reportedly significant enrichment of clones that were disease-linked in matched ankylosing spondylitis synovial fluid.

Many counts were recorded for this clonotype. Its target is not known. CDR3 size: 13 residues. V lost 1 base and J lost 1, with 1 base in between. Germline V gene sequence: CDR1 SGHAT, CDR2 FQDESV (reference sequence). In making TCR beta libraries, quantitative 5'-RACE with molecular barcodes was used. TCRdb fed the 5' RACE reads into MiXCR, producing one record per CDR3 protein. The sample consists of about 140,000 distinct CDR3 sequences, more than 7% of them appearing once. Sequenced input: synovial fluid, either unsorted or a sorted T cell fraction (not recorded which). The clonotype originates from a male donor with ankylosing spondylitis. This chain joins TRBV11-1 and TRBJ2-2; D uncertain. The CDR3 region has the DNA TGTGCCAGCAGCTTAGTGAACACCGGGGAGCTGTTTTTT. Translated: CASSLVNTGELFF.